This TCR beta chain was obtained from a study of CXCR4 blockade with PD-1 therapy in pancreatic cancer. Assay: immunoSEQ multiplex PCR; the TCRdb copy retains only in-frame clones and omits some. The sample yields approximately 3,000 clones, about 50% seen once. The CDR3 has 13 amino acids. The germline V gene has CDR1 SQVTM and CDR2 ANQGSEA. Trimming left V 3 bases short and J 2 bases short, with 11 bases between. The chain recombines TRBV29-1 with TRBJ2-7, with D possibly matching TRBD2 (5 bases). The sequencing input was tumor tissue. The origin of this receptor is a human donor with pancreatic ductal adenocarcinoma. The CDR3 DNA follows: TGCAGCGTTGAGGGTGGGGAGACCTACGAGCAGTACTTC. It is translated as CSVEGGETYEQYF.